The entry below describes one T cell receptor beta chain. Its target antigen remains unknown. No qualities accompany the bases; no much larger clone lies one base away. The cohort comprised 670 or so healthy bone marrow donors. Cohort members were all nominally healthy when sampled, although unrecorded immune exposures were likely present. The donor was CMV seropositive and belonged to the group of about 290 seropositive cohort members. Each donor provided a peripheral blood sample, and peripheral blood mononuclear cells were used for TCR beta sequencing. The Qiagen DNeasy Blood Extraction Kit was used to extract genomic DNA from the blood cell samples. These data originate in a study of cytomegalovirus exposure and HLA in healthy donors (dated by TCRdb to 2015 to 2018). For context, the study as a whole: In an earlier analysis of some 610 of the donors, 250 to 350 Gb of sequence data and 100 million or so unique TCR beta sequences from some 170 million T cells were reported. An early release covering roughly 640 HLA-typed donors comprised about 320 gigabases of sequencing data and roughly 85 million unique TCR sequences. The genetic ancestry cluster associated with self-reported Caucasian donors included approximately 85% of the approximately 430 genotyped donors. The study aimed to test whether cataloging public T cell receptors could reveal signatures of past pathogen exposure. The study used immunosequencing to profile the T cell repertoires of 666 subjects and linked those repertoires to cytomegalovirus serostatus. A separate validation cohort of approximately 120 different subjects was used in addition to the approximately 610-subject first cohort. High-throughput TCR immunosequencing, statistical association of individual TCRs with disease status, and machine learning were combined to predict cytomegalovirus infection status. To study patterns of TCR occurrence, a later analysis re-analyzed previously published TCR beta repertoires from under 750 donors and added high-resolution HLA genotyping. Rather than using new phenotypic data, the later analysis identified candidate immune exposures from TCR beta sequences and from how often those sequences occurred across donors. An earlier analysis of 450 to 750 of the donors used high-throughput TCR beta sequencing to judge whether each TCR beta V gene segment behaved as functional or pseudogenic. Donor age, sex, ethnicity and CMV serostatus were compiled together with the repertoire data. Genome-wide SNP genotypes for about 60% of the roughly 700 donors were used in a later genetic analysis, which treated that subset as a discovery cohort. Every repertoire in the discovery cohort had been generated on one and the same sequencing platform. HLA typing covered class I and class II loci at four-digit resolution. The number of typed donors differed by locus: roughly 629-630 for A, B, C, DRB1 and DQB1; 522 for DQA1; roughly 600 for DPA1; and about 450 for DPB1. Because of strong linkage in the cohort, four to six DR-DQ haplotypes were treated as single units for association and clustering. Among around 400 genotyped donors of the cohort, an average of approximately 240,000 unique TCR beta nucleotide sequences was sequenced per donor, of which roughly 17% were non-productive.

The germline V gene (reference sequence) specifies LNHDA as CDR1 and SQIVND as CDR2. From cysteine to phenylalanine, the CDR3 is 14 amino acids long. Kept here is only the CDR3 DNA, which spans 42 bases and is read in frame from base 1. Germline trimming: 4 bases from V, 7 bases from J; junction bases outside gene matches: 8. What the authors observed across the whole study: Strong co-occurrence of HLA alleles, especially DR and DQ, made assigning TCR associations to individual alleles difficult. A further reported finding was that TCR beta sequences accurately predicted the HLA-A and HLA-B alleles for most subjects in the first cohort. In a later analysis, about 16,000 TCR beta sequences were associated with specific HLA alleles at a false discovery rate of 0.05. In vitro tests confirmed that a few of the cytomegalovirus-associated TCR beta chains recognize cytomegalovirus antigens. Because counts were too low, roughly 17 rarely observed V segments, including chromosome 9 orphons, were left out of the earlier analysis of 587 of the donors. The study gave a list of 150 to 200 TCR beta chains associated with cytomegalovirus. In a later analysis, HLA-associated TCR beta chains were found to be more clonally expanded and to have lower generation probabilities than equally common non-associated chains. Immune exposure information for the cohort was limited to CMV serostatus. According to a later analysis, most CMV-associated TCR beta chains appeared to be HLA-restricted, and the HLA associations seemed to be driven largely by CMV exposure. The authors suggested that the approach could potentially be generalized to other disease states and immunological phenotypes. The sequencing pipeline was judged likely to have produced a cluster of highly shared sequence variants as a technical artifact. Because HLA typing was missing for some donors at each locus, association tests included only the typed subset. This cohort had only TCR beta chains sequenced, and the lack of alpha or paired-chain data limited which features could be detected. A later genetic analysis reported fewer N-insertions in productive TCRs among donors in an Asian-associated ancestry cluster than the roughly 620-donor mean. The classifier was reported to diagnose cytomegalovirus status with high specificity and sensitivity in both the original and validation cohorts. Correlated functional status among segregating V segments might be attributable to linkage disequilibrium, but an unknown experimental factor could not be ruled out. Across donors, most TCR sequences were observed very rarely, whereas some public TCRs were present in many individuals. In a later analysis, the rate of TCR association differed among HLA loci, with DRB1 alleles having the most associated TCRs and HLA-C alleles having the fewest. Presence/absence analyses assumed roughly uniform sequencing depth across donors, an assumption that may not hold. In a later analysis, several top co-occurrence clusters were reported to appear linked to parvovirus B19, influenza, CMV and Epstein-Barr virus. Some IMGT-functional V segments, including TRBV6-2 and TRBV6-3, could not be distinguished by the 87-base-pair reads and were therefore excluded. A later genetic analysis associated a missense DCLRE1C variant with V-gene and J-gene trimming of TCR beta chains, and an independent cohort replicated the association. Broadly in line with IMGT annotations, most TCR beta V segments showed up in productive rearrangements about 90% or about 30% of the time in an earlier analysis of around 600 of the donors.

Receptor amplification or capture employed the immunoSEQ multiplex PCR assay. A mixture of 60 forward primers for TCR Vbeta segments and 13 reverse primers for TCR Jbeta segments was used in the multiplex PCR. The CDR3 region of rearranged TCR beta genes was amplified from genomic DNA by a multiplex PCR assay. The Illumina HiSeq System was used to sequence the amplified TCR beta libraries as 87-base-pair reads. As for how the authors treated the data: In a later analysis, some 80 million unique TCR beta chains were counted across the 650 to 750 repertoires, and roughly 9.9 million of these chains were shared by at least two donors. Raw reads were error-corrected and collapsed into unique sequences by a nearest-neighbor algorithm in which closely related sequences were merged to remove PCR and sequencing errors. To assign V, D and J gene segments, CDR3 sequences were aligned to IMGT reference sequences. For a sequence to be retained, at least a six-nucleotide match to both a V gene segment and a J gene segment was required. Rearrangements were called productive when the CDR3 lacked stop codons and stayed in frame with V and J; all others were non-productive. CDR3 was defined by IMGT convention, running from the second conserved V-encoded cysteine to the conserved J-encoded phenylalanine. The earlier analysis of fewer than 700 of the donors excluded sequences that lacked an unambiguous match to a single V gene segment. An earlier analysis of a few hundred of the donors called V segments functional above 56.7% productive rearrangements and segregating when the between-donor standard deviation exceeded 5%. To diagnose cytomegalovirus status from the catalog of TCR beta chain sequences, a statistical classification framework was built. A later analysis assigned V and J genes by comparing TCR nucleotide sequences with IMGT/GENE-DB human TR gene sequences. In a later analysis, CDR3 sequences and most-parsimonious VDJ recombination scenarios were assigned using the TCRdist pipeline. In a later analysis, every TCR beta chain was defined by the combination of its CDR3 amino acid sequence and its V-gene family, and reads without a unique V-gene family were dropped. To address suspected cross-contamination and a sequencing artifact, a later analysis removed 550 to 750 highly shared, low-generation-probability nucleotide sequences. A later analysis calculated a clonal expansion index for each public chain from normalized within-repertoire ranks of inferred template counts. Generation probabilities in a later analysis came from a VDJ recombination model fitted to out-of-frame rearrangements, and those results were checked against IGoR. In a later analysis, hypergeometric tests were used to score TCR-TCR, TCR-HLA and TCR-CMV co-occurrence, with a repertoire-size bias correction applied to TCR pairs. In a later analysis, false discovery rates were estimated by permuting HLA or CMV assignments 20 times. In a later analysis, co-occurring TCRs were grouped using DBSCAN, with TCRdist sequence similarity added in when clustering inside HLA-allele-positive subsets. Repertoires with fewer than 30,000 or more than 120,000 public chains were left out of co-occurrence clustering, as were four to six repertoires with anomalous nucleotide sharing. Imported from immuneACCESS, the table was reduced by TCRdb to in-frame sequences with V and J called. These copies leave out some clones; in studies compared against another copy, an unresolved V gene accounts for under half, and the cause of the remainder is not known. The V and J calls and the clone size are those of that table, but D and trimming were determined from the DNA. The sample profile shows about 57,000 clones; 70% to 75% of them were found once. The ten top clones hold almost 7% of the sample.

The sequence links TRBV19 to TRBJ2-3, with 7 central nucleotides matching TRBD1. The source is a man aged 25-40 years in good health and CMV-seropositive. The sequencing sample was made of PBMCs. The DNA sequence follows: TGTGCCAGTAGTACGGCCACAGGGGTACATACGCAGTATTTT. The encoded protein is CASSTATGVHTQYF. The variable domain in full, with residues beyond the CDR3 obtained from the reference TRBV19 and TRBJ2-3 genes, is DGGITQSPKYLFRKEGQNVTLSCEQNLNHDAMYWYRQDPGQGLRLIYYSQIVNDFQKGDIAEGYSVSREKKESFPLTVTSAQKNPTAFYLCASSTATGVHTQYFGPGTRLTVL.